The 19 T cell receptor beta chains given below trace back to one sample, sequenced in a study of identical twins. A single record per CDR3 protein comes from TCRdb applying MiXCR to the 5' RACE reads. Here the sample spans about 730,000 distinct CDR3 sequences, 21% being singletons. These data also featured in a second study, about T cells expressing NK-cell markers.

The sample consisted of PBMCs. These receptors were taken from a woman between 18 and 29 years old in good health.

This chain links TRBV10-3 with TRBJ2-3; 7 positions match TRBD2. In germline, CDR1 is ENHRY, CDR2 SYGVKD. Trimming at V came to 4 bases and at J to 2 bases, leaving 3 bases not matched to a gene. CDR3 length equals 14 residues. CDR3 sequence reads: CAISVRGNTDTQYF. The CDR3 nucleotides are TGTGCCATCAGTGTGCGGGGGAACACAGATACGCAGTATTTT.

This clonotype has a handful of counts. The V gene is TRBV5-1, the J gene TRBJ1-1, with TRBD1 as a possible D gene (6 bases). Germline values: CDR1 SGHRS, CDR2 YFSETQ. CDR3 length: 13 amino acids. Trimming removed 4 bases from V and 4 bases from J, with 11 bases in between. The CDR3 bases are TGCGCCAGCAGCGATTCGGGGGCCACTGAAGCTTTCTTT. Its protein is CASSDSGATEAFF.

Many counts were recorded for this clonotype. This chain joins TRBV12-3 or TRBV12-4 and TRBJ2-1, with D perhaps TRBD1 or TRBD2 (5 bases each). CDR3 size: 17 residues. With 5 bases removed from V and 3 bases from J, the gap between germline ends came to 20 bases. The CDR3 reads CASSLIFRDHVYNEQFF. Written as DNA, the CDR3 is TGTGCCAGCAGTCTCATCTTCCGGGACCACGTCTACAATGAGCAGTTCTTC.

This clonotype was counted ten times or more. V and J are TRBV12-3 or TRBV12-4 and TRBJ2-3, with D tentatively TRBD1 (5 bases). V shed 6 bases and J shed 1 base, with 8 bases lying between them. This CDR3 region has 13 residues. The CDR3, as DNA: TGTGCCAGCAGCTTCAGGGGCACAGATACGCAGTATTTT. Translating gives CASSFRGTDTQYF.

This chain links TRBV5-5 with TRBJ2-3; tentative D call: TRBD1 (5 bases). The CDR3 length is 15 residues. Per the germline V gene, CDR1 is SGHKS and CDR2 is YYEKEE (reference sequence). The V and J ends lost 1 base and 6 bases respectively, with 15 bases between them. CDR3: CASSLQGLDGDTQYF. Here the CDR3 DNA reads TGTGCCAGCAGCTTGCAGGGATTGGACGGCGATACGCAGTATTTT.

Only a few counts were recorded for this clonotype. V is TRBV20-1 and J is TRBJ2-3; D gene unclear. Germline CDR1 DFQATT, CDR2 SNEGSKA (reference sequence). The ends were cut back, 6 bases at V and 1 base at J, with 17 bases in the middle. The CDR3 has 15 residues. CDR3 DNA sequence: TGCAGTGCCTACGAACGTAGAGAGCGCACAGATACGCAGTATTTT. The encoded protein is CSAYERRERTDTQYF.

The chain carries TRBV12-3 or TRBV12-4 and TRBJ1-2; D not certain. Trimming removed 1 base at V and 3 bases at J, with 12 bases between. There are 15 residues in the CDR3. For the CDR3, the DNA is TGTGCCAGCAGTTTAGGACGGCGGGTTTACTATGGCTACACCTTC. Translated, it gives CASSLGRRVYYGYTF.

Only a few counts were recorded for this clonotype. The rearrangement uses TRBV7-9 and TRBJ2-1, with D perhaps TRBD1 or TRBD2 (5 bases each). Per the germline V gene, CDR1 is SEHNR and CDR2 is FQNEAQ (reference sequence). V dropped 4 bases and J dropped 5 bases, with 9 bases sitting between them. CDR3 length: 13 amino acids. Written as DNA, the CDR3 is TGTGCCAGCAGCTCGGGACCGAACAATGAGCAGTTCTTC. Translation gives CASSSGPNNEQFF.

The chain recombines TRBV6-5 with TRBJ1-1; TRBD1 aligns across 7 bases. Trimming removed 0 bases from V and 5 bases from J; junction bases left unmatched: 6. In germline, CDR1 is MNHEY, CDR2 SVGAGI. The CDR3 consists of 15 residues. The CDR3 is CASSYSDRLRTEAFF. CDR3 coding DNA: TGTGCCAGCAGTTACTCGGACAGGTTGAGGACTGAAGCTTTCTTT.

The sample holds many counts of this clonotype. V is TRBV4-3 and J is TRBJ1-2, with unresolved D. The V end was cut by 0 bases, the J end by 4 bases, with 12 bases between. CDR3 length equals 15 residues. Germline V CDR1 and CDR2: LGHNA, YSLEER. In DNA, the CDR3 is TGCGCCAGCAGCCAAGATTTACCCAGAAGCTATGGCTACACCTTC. As protein: CASSQDLPRSYGYTF.

The chain has TRBV25-1 and TRBJ2-1; 7 positions agree with TRBD2. Per germline, CDR1 MGHDK and CDR2 SYGVNS. The CDR3 sequence is 15 residues long. V was pared by 3 bases and J by 6 bases, with 8 bases of the junction left unmatched. The CDR3 here is CASSELGGVANEQFF. The CDR3, as DNA: TGTGCCAGCAGTGAGTTGGGGGGGGTGGCCAATGAGCAGTTCTTC. Complete variable domain (other parts from reference TRBV25-1 and TRBJ2-1): EADIYQTPRYLVIGTGKKITLECSQTMGHDKMYWYQQDPGMELHLIHYSYGVNSTEKGDLSSESTVSRIRTEHFPLTLESARPSHTSQYLCASSELGGVANEQFFGPGTRLTVL.

This clonotype was observed at least ten times. V and J are TRBV28 and TRBJ2-7; TRBD1 aligns across 10 bases. The CDR3 loop spans 13 amino acids. Looked up from germline, CDR1 is MDHEN and CDR2 is SYDVKM. The trim removed 8 bases at V and 4 bases at J, leaving 5 bases unmatched. The CDR3 nucleotides read TGTGCCAGCCTCGTGGGACAGGGGTACGAGCAGTACTTC. This translates into CASLVGQGYEQYF.

This chain uses TRBV12-3 or TRBV12-4 with TRBJ2-7; TRBD1 agrees at 9 bases. Germline trimming cut 6 bases from V and 2 bases from J; bases unmatched to any gene: 2. The CDR3 covers 13 residues. CDR3 coding DNA: TGTGCCAGCAGCGGACAGGGGCCCTACGAGCAGTACTTC. It is translated as CASSGQGPYEQYF.

The rearrangement uses TRBV6-5 and TRBJ1-1; D uncertain. In germline, CDR1 is MNHEY, CDR2 SVGAGI. This CDR3 contains 14 residues. V lost 0 bases, J lost 5 bases, and 10 bases lay in between. CDR3 bases: TGTGCCAGCAGTTACTCGGAAGGGTGGACTGAAGCTTTCTTT. Translated: CASSYSEGWTEAFF.

This clonotype is a singleton in its sample. J is TRBJ2-1 and V is TRBV7-7; D is unresolved. The CDR3 totals 16 residues. V was pared by 4 bases and J by 2 bases, with 15 bases between. The germline V gene encodes CDR1 SSHAT and CDR2 FNYEAQ (reference sequence). The CDR3 sequence is CASSSTWVAPYNEQFF. The CDR3, as DNA: TGTGCCAGCAGCTCAACGTGGGTGGCCCCCTACAATGAGCAGTTCTTC.

With respect to this clonotype: A much larger clone differs from this one at a single base, so this may be a read error. This sequence joins TRBV3-1 and TRBJ2-7; D uncertain. The CDR3 extends over 15 amino acids. The germline CDR1 and CDR2 sequences are LGHDT and YNNKEL (reference sequence). CDR3 in amino acids: CATSQKSRASYEQYF. The CDR3 coding sequence is TGTGCCACCAGCCAAAAATCTAGGGCGTCCTACGAGCAGTACTTC.

This clonotype came up a few times. In DNA form, the CDR3 reads TGTGCCAGCAGCTTCGGGACAGGGCTAGAGACCCAGTACTTC. It encodes CASSFGTGLETQYF. V and J are TRBV6-1 and TRBJ2-5; the match to TRBD1 covers 9 bases. J gave up 4 bases and V 6 bases, and 6 bases lay outside the gene matches. This CDR3 has 14 amino acids. Germline values: CDR1 MNHNS, CDR2 SASEGT.

This clonotype has just a few counts. The CDR3 sequence is CASSVVVGLGELFF. CDR3 bases: TGTGCCAGCAGCGTAGTAGTGGGTCTGGGGGAGCTGTTTTTT. The J gene is TRBJ2-2, the V gene TRBV9; unclear D gene. The V gene's germline CDR1 is SGDLS and CDR2 YYNGEE. The CDR3 runs to 14 residues. Deletions cut 0 bases from V and 8 bases from J, with 11 bases between.

This clonotype was picked up a small number of times. V is TRBV6-1 and J is TRBJ2-1, with 13 bases that match TRBD2. The trim removed 4 bases at V and 0 bases at J, leaving 15 bases unmatched. Germline assignment: CDR1 MNHNS and CDR2 SASEGT. The CDR3 runs to 21 residues. The CDR3 region has the DNA TGTGCCAGCAGTGTATGCAGAATTGAGGGACTAGCGGGGTTCTCCTACAATGAGCAGTTCTTC. The encoded protein is CASSVCRIEGLAGFSYNEQFF.